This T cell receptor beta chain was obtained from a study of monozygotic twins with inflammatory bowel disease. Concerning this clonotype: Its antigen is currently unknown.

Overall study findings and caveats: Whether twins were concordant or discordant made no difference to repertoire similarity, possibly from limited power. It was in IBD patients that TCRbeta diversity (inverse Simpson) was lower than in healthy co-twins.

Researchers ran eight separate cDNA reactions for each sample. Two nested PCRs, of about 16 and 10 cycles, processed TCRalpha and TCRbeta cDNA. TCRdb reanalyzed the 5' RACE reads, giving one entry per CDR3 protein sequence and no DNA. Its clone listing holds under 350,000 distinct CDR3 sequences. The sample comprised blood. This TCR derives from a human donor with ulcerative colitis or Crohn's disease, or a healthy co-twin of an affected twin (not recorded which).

This chain's CDR3 is CASRKDSGANVLTF. This chain uses TRBV5-1 with TRBJ2-6. Germline V gene data show CDR1 as SGHRS and CDR2 as YFSETQ. The CDR3 extends over 14 amino acids.